This is a list of T cell receptor beta chains from one sample in a study of early T cells in non-severe SARS-CoV-2 infection. TCRdb passed the 5' RACE reads through MiXCR, listing each CDR3 protein once. The sample records some 58,000 distinct CDR3 sequences, roughly 13% being singletons. Material: whole blood. Receptors originate from an adult who was a healthcare worker with PCR-confirmed SARS-CoV-2 infection or an uninfected control (not recorded which). Each CDR3 is given with its conserved first and last residue. Fields, in order: V gene, J gene, D gene, clone size, CDR3 DNA, CDR3 protein. A D gene is named only where the DNA matches it firmly. The size entry is marked missing in some rows and otherwise reads once, few, many or a size class.

TRBV5-1	TRBJ2-3	TRBD1	-	TGCGCCAGCAGCCCAATCGGGACAGAGCCAGATACGCAGTATTTT	CASSPIGTEPDTQYF
TRBV9	TRBJ1-1	-	-	TGTGCCAGCAGACCCGTCACCCCGACAGTTGAAGCTTTCTTT	CASRPVTPTVEAFF
TRBV30	TRBJ2-7	TRBD1	-	TGTGCCTGGACCGGGACAGGGGGCGGCGAGCAGTACTTC	CAWTGTGGGEQYF
TRBV9	TRBJ2-2	-	-	TGTGCCAGCAGCCCCCGTGCAGTTAACACCGGGGAGCTGTTTTTT	CASSPRAVNTGELFF
TRBV6-6	TRBJ2-6	-	-	TGTGCCAGCAGTTACTCGATTAGGGGCGCTGGGGCCAACGTCCTGACTTTC	CASSYSIRGAGANVLTF
TRBV11-3	TRBJ1-1	-	many	TGTGCCAGCAGCTTAGATGGAAGGGGCGGGAGCACTGAAGCTTTCTTT	CASSLDGRGGSTEAFF
TRBV11-3	TRBJ2-3	TRBD2	many	TGTGCCAGCAGCTCCGGGGGGGCAACAGATACGCAGTATTTT	CASSSGGATDTQYF
TRBV5-1	TRBJ1-4	-	few	TGCGCCAGCAGCTTGAATACAGCAACTAATGAAAAACTGTTTTTT	CASSLNTATNEKLFF
TRBV19	TRBJ2-7	-	few	TGTGCCAGTAGTCTTGCAGGGGCCCTCGACGAGCAGTACTTC	CASSLAGALDEQYF
TRBV13	TRBJ2-7	-	few	TGTGCCAGCAGCTTAGTTCTGAATTACGAGCAGTACTTC	CASSLVLNYEQYF
TRBV11-3	TRBJ2-5	-	-	TGTGCCAGCAGCTCCCGGGTTCTCGGGAGCCAAGAGACCCAGTACTTC	CASSSRVLGSQETQYF
TRBV20-1	TRBJ1-2	-	-	TGCAGTGCTAGAGATCCCCACCAGGGATTTAGTGGCTACACCTTC	CSARDPHQGFSGYTF
TRBV5-1	TRBJ2-2	-	-	TGCGCCAGCAGCTTCACGGCGGGGGAGCTGTTTTTT	CASSFTAGELFF
TRBV4-3	TRBJ2-7	TRBD1	many	TGCGCCAGCAGCCAGGGGACAGGGATGAGTGAGCAGTACTTC	CASSQGTGMSEQYF
TRBV6-6	TRBJ2-3	-	few	TGTGCCTCGGGGGAGGGGGCAACTAGCACAGATACGCAGTATTTT	CASGEGATSTDTQYF
TRBV5-6	TRBJ1-2	-	few	TGTGCCAGCAGCTTCGGCATGAATGGCTACACCTTC	CASSFGMNGYTF
TRBV18	TRBJ2-7	TRBD1	-	TGTGCCAGCTCACCAGGGGCAGGGGGCAGCGAGCAGTACTTC	CASSPGAGGSEQYF
TRBV6-2/TRBV6-3	TRBJ2-7	-	many	TGTGCCAGCAGCCAGGACAGCTCCTACGAGCAGTACTTC	CASSQDSSYEQYF
TRBV5-1	TRBJ2-5	TRBD1	many	TGCGCCAGCAGCCCGGGACAGTACCAAGAGACCCAGTACTTC	CASSPGQYQETQYF